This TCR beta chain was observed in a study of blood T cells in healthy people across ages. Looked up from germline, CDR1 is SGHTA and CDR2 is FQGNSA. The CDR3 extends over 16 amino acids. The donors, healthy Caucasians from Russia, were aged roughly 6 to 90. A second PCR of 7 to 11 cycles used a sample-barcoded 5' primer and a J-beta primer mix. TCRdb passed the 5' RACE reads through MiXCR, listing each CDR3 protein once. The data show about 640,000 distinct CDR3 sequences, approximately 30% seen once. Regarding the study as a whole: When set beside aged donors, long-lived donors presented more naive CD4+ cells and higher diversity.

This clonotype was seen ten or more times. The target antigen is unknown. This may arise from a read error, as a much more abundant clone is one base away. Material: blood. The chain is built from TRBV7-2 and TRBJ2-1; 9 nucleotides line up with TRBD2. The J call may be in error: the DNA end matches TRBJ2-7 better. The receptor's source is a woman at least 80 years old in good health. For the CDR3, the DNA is TGTGCCAGCACCGGCCTAGCGGGGATCTCTTACAATGAGCAGTACTTC. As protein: CASTGLAGISYNEQYF.